This T cell receptor beta chain was recovered during a study of Graves' ophthalmopathy and Graves' hyperthyroidism. Amplified material comprised TCR beta CDR3 regions derived from RNA transcripts. Second-round multiplex PCR came after a first-round RT-PCR that employed HTBI primers. TCRdb used MiXCR to reprocess the multiplex PCR reads, holding one entry per CDR3 protein. Of around 400,000 distinct CDR3 sequences in the sample, roughly 21% were seen once. Stable hyperthyroid donors showed no ophthalmopathy during 18 months follow-up. Physicians reached a diagnosis by relying on clinical symptoms, serum thyroxine, TRAb, thyroid ultrasound and orbital computed tomography. The V end was cut by 5 bases, the J end by 5 bases, with 11 bases between. The CDR3 runs to 13 residues. Germline V lookup: CDR1 KGHDR, CDR2 SFDVKD. This clonotype was seen repeatedly, ten times or more.

The sequence came from a woman aged 18 to 35 with stable Graves' hyperthyroidism. Sequencing used peripheral blood. This rearrangement joins TRBV24-1 to TRBJ2-5; perhaps TRBD2 as D (5 bases). CDR3 sequence reads: CATSAGRRETQYF. The CDR3 nucleotides are TGTGCCACCAGTGCGGGGAGACGGGAGACCCAGTACTTC.